This T cell receptor (beta chain) derives from a study of blood T cell repertoires in COVID-19. CDR3 length equals 14 residues. V lost 3 bases and J lost 5; bases outside the gene matches: 2. CDR1 SEHNR and CDR2 FQNEAQ come from the germline V gene (reference sequence). Method: immunoSEQ multiplex PCR; TCRdb's copy keeps in-frame clones and lacks some. Among 470,000 or so clones, roughly 91% were seen once, and the ten largest hold approximately 4.3%. The clonotype comes from a woman aged 30 to 39 with acute or convalescent COVID-19. This chain connects TRBV7-9 to TRBJ2-1, with 9 nucleotides matching TRBD1. Sequencing was done on a sample of peripheral blood. Here the CDR3 DNA reads TGTGCCAGCAGCTTCCGGGACAGGGACAATGAGCAGTTCTTC. Translated: CASSFRDRDNEQFF. The whole variable domain, remainder taken from reference TRBV7-9 and TRBJ2-1, is DTGVSQNPRHKITKRGQNVTFRCDPISEHNRLYWYRQTLGQGPEFLTYFQNEAQLEKSRLLSDRFSAERPKGSFSTLEIQRTEQGDSAMYLCASSFRDRDNEQFFGPGTRLTVL.